This T cell receptor (beta chain) was found in a study of T cell changes during pregnancy in multiple sclerosis. CDR3 length: 15 amino acids. V gave up 6 bases and J gave up 4 bases; unmatched junction bases: 3. The germline V gene has CDR1 MNHNS and CDR2 SASEGT. Only in-frame clones appear in the TCRdb table, and some are missing; sequencing was by immunoSEQ multiplex PCR. Of 38,000 or so clones listed, more than 90% are singletons. The chain recombines TRBV6-1 with TRBJ2-2, with TRBD2 matching over 12 bases. The sequence derives from a female donor with multiple sclerosis, enrolled in a pregnancy study. The sequences come from peripheral blood, collected before pregnancy. The CDR3 loop is CASRLAGGSTGELFF. As DNA, the CDR3 is TGTGCCAGCAGACTAGCGGGAGGTTCCACCGGGGAGCTGTTTTTT.